This section outlines one T cell receptor beta chain sequence together with its context. No antigen is known for it. The data originate from a study of PD-1 blockade in classical Hodgkin lymphoma. Study results and caveats: The study reported lower baseline TCR diversity in newly diagnosed patients than in healthy donors. CD4+ but not CD8+ TCR diversity rose significantly by C4D1.

Method: immunoSEQ multiplex PCR; TCRdb's copy keeps in-frame clones and lacks some. The sample lists 90,000 to 100,000 clones, just under 95% occurring once. Trimming removed 4 bases at V and 4 bases at J, with 26 bases between. CDR1 is SGDLS and CDR2 is YYNGEE in the germline V gene. This CDR3 is built from 18 residues. After autologous stem cell transplantation all patients relapsed, and prior brentuximab vedotin exposure differed between cohorts. V gene TRBV9 combines with J gene TRBJ1-2; perhaps TRBD1 as D (6 bases). This receptor was taken from a human donor with classical Hodgkin lymphoma. Sequencing was performed on peripheral blood mononuclear cells (PBMCs), taken at baseline. The CDR3 sequence is CASSTPPGSRGFGYGYTF. For the CDR3, the DNA is TGTGCCAGCAGCACCCCCCCAGGCAGCAGGGGATTTGGCTATGGCTACACCTTC. Together with reference TRBV9 and TRBJ1-2, the CDR3 gives the full variable domain: DSGVTQTPKHLITATGQRVTLRCSPRSGDLSVYWYQQSLDQGLQFLIQYYNGEERAKGNILERFSAQQFPDLHSELNLSSLELGDSALYFCASSTPPGSRGFGYGYTFGSGTRLTVV.